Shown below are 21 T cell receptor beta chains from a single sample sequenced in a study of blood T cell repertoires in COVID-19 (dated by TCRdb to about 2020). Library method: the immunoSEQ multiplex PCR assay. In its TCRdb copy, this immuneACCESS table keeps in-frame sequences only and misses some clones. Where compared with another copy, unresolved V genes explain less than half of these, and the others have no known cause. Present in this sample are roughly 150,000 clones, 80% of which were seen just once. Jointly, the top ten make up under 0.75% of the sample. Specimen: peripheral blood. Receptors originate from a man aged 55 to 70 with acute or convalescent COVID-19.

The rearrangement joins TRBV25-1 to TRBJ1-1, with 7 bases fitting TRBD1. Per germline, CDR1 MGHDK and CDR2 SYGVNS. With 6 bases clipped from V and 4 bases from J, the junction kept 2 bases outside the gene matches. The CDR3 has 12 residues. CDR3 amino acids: CASSRGATEAFF. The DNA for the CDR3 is TGTGCCAGCAGCAGGGGGGCCACTGAAGCTTTCTTT.

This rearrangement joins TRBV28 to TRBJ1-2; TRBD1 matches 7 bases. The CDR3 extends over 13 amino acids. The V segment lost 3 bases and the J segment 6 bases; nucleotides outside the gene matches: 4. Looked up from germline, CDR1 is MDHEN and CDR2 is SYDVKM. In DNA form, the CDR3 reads TGTGCCAGCAGTTTGCAACAGGGGCATGGCTACACCTTC. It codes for CASSLQQGHGYTF.

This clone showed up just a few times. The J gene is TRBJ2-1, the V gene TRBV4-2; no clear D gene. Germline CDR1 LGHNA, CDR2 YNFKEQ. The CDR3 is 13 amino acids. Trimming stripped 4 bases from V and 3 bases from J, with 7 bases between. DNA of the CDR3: TGTGCCAGCAGCCCCCCCGGCTACAATGAGCAGTTCTTC. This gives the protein CASSPPGYNEQFF.

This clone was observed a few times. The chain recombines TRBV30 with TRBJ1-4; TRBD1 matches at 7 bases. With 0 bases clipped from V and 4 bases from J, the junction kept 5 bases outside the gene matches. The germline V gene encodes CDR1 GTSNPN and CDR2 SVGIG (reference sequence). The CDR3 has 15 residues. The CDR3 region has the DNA TGTGCCTGGAGTGTGGGGGACAGTCTTAATGAAAAACTGTTTTTT. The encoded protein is CAWSVGDSLNEKLFF.

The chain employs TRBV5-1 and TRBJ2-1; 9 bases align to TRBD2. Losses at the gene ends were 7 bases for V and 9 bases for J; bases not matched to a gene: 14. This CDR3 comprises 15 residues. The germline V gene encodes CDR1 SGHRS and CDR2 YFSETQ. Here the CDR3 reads CASGETGGGAVEQFF. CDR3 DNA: TGCGCCAGCGGCGAAACGGGCGGGGGGGCCGTTGAGCAGTTCTTC. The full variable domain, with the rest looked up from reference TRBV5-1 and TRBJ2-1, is KAGVTQTPRYLIKTRGQQVTLSCSPISGHRSVSWYQQTPGQGLQFLFEYFSETQRNKGNFPGRFSGRQFSNSRSEMNVSTLELGDSALYLCASGETGGGAVEQFFGPGTRLTVL.

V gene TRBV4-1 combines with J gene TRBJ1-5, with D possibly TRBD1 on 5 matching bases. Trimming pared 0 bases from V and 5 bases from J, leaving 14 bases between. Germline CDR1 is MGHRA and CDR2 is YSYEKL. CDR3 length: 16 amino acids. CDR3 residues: CASSQEAGPRDQPQHF. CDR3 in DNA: TGCGCCAGCAGCCAAGAGGCGGGACCCCGGGATCAGCCCCAGCATTTT.

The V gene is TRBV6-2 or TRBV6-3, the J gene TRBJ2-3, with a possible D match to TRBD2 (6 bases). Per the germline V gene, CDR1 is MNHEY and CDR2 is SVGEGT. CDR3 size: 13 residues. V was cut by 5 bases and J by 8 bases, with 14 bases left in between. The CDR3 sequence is CASSREAGGTQYF. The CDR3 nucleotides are TGTGCCAGCAGTCGGGAAGCGGGCGGTACGCAGTATTTT.

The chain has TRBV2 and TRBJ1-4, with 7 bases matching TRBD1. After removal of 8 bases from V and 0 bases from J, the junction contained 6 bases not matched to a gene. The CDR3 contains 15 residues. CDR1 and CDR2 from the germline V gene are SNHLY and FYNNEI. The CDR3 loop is CASGRDSATNEKLFF. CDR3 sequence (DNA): TGTGCCAGCGGCCGGGACAGTGCAACTAATGAAAAACTGTTTTTT.

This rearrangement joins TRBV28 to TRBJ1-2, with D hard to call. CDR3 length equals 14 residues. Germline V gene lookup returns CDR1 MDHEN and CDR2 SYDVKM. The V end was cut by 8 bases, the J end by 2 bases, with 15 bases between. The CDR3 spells CASEGRSDNYGYTF. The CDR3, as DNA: TGTGCCAGCGAGGGCAGGAGTGACAACTATGGCTACACCTTC.

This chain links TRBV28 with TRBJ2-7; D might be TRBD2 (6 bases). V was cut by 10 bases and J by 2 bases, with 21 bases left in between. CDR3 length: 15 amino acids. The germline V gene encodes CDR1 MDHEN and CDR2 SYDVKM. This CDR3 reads CAISGGTTSTYEQYF. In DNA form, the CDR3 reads TGTGCCATTAGTGGGGGGACCACGAGCACCTACGAGCAGTACTTC.

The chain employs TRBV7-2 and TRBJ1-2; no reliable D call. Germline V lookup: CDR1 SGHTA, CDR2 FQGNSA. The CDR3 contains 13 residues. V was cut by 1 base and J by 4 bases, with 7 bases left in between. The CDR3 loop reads CASSLGEVYGYTF. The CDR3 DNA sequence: TGTGCCAGCAGCTTAGGCGAGGTCTATGGCTACACCTTC.

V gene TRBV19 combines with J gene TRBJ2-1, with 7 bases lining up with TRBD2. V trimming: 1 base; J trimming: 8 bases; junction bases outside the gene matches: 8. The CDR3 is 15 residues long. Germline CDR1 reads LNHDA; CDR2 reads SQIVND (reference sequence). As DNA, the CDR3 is TGTGCCAGTAGTATAGTTCACGGGGGGAGGTATGAGCAGTTCTTC. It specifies CASSIVHGGRYEQFF.

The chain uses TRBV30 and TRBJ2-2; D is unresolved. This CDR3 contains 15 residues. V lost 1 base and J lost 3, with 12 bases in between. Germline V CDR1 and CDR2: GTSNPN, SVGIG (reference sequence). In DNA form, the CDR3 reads TGTGCCTGGAGTGGATGGCAGCGTTACACCGGGGAGCTGTTTTTT. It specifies CAWSGWQRYTGELFF. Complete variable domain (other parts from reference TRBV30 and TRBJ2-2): SQTIHQWPATLVQPVGSPLSLECTVEGTSNPNLYWYRQAAGRGLQLLFYSVGIGQISSEVPQNLSASRPQDRQFILSSKKLLLSDSGFYLCAWSGWQRYTGELFFGEGSRLTVL.

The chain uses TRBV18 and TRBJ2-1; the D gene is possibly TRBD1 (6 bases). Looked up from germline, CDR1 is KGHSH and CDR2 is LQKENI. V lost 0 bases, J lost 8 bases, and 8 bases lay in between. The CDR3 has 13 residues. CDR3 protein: CASSPPGADEQFF. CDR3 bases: TGTGCCAGCTCACCACCGGGGGCTGATGAGCAGTTCTTC.

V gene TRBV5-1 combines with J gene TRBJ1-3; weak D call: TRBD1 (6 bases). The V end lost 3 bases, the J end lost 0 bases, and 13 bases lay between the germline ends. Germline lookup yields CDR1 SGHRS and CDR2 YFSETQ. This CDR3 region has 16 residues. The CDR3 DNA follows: TGCGCCAGCAGCTACACAGGGCCCGACTCTGGAAACACCATATATTTT. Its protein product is CASSYTGPDSGNTIYF.

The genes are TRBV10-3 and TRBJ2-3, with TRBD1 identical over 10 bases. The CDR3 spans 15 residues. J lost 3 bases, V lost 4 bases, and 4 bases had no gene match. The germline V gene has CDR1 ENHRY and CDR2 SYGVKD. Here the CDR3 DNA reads TGTGCCATCAGTGTGAAGGGACAGGGGACAGATACGCAGTATTTT. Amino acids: CAISVKGQGTDTQYF.

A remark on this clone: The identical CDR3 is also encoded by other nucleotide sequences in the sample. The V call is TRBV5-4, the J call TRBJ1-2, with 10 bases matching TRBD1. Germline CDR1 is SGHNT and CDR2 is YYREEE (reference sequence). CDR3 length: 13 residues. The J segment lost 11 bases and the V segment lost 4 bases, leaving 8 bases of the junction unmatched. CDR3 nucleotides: TGTGCCAGCAGCACCTCGACAGGGGGCGGTTACACCTTC. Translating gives CASSTSTGGGYTF.

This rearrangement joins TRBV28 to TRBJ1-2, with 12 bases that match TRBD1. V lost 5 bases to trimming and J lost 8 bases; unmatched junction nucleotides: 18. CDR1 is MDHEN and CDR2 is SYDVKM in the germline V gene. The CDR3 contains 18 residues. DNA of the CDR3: TGTGCCAGCAGTGAGGGCCGGGACAGGGGGCGCATAGAAGGCGGCTACACCTTC. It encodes CASSEGRDRGRIEGGYTF.

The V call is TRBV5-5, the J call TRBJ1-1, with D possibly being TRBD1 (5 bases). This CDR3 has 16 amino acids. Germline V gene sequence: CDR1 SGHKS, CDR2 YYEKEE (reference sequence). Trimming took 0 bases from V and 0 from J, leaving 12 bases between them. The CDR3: CASSLVGAALNTEAFF. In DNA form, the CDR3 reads TGTGCCAGCAGCTTGGTAGGGGCGGCTTTGAACACTGAAGCTTTCTTT. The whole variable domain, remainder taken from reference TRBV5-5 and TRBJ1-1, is DAGVTQSPTHLIKTRGQQVTLRCSPISGHKSVSWYQQVLGQGPQFIFQYYEKEERGRGNFPDRFSARQFPNYSSELNVNALLLGDSALYLCASSLVGAALNTEAFFGQGTRLTVV.

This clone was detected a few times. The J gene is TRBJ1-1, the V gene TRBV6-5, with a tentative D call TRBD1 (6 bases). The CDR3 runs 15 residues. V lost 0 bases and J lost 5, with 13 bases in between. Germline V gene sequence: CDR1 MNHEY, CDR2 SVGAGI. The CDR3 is CASSYSPTGRTEAFF. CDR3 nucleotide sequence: TGTGCCAGCAGTTACTCGCCCACAGGGAGAACTGAAGCTTTCTTT.

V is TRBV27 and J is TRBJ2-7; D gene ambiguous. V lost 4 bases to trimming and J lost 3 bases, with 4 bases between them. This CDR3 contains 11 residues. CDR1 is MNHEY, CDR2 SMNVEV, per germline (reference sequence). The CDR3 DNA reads TGTGCCAGCAGTTCCGGCTACGAGCAGTACTTC. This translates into CASSSGYEQYF.